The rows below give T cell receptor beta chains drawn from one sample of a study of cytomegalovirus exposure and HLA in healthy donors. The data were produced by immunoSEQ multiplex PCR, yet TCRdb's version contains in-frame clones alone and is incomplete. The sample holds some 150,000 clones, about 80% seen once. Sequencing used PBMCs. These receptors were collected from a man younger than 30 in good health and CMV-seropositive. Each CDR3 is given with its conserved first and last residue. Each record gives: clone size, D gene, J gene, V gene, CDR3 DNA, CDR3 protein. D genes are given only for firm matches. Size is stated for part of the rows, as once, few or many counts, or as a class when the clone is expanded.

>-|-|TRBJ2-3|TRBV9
TGTGCCAGCAGCGTAGAGGGCAGGGCTACAGATACGCAGTATTTT
CASSVEGRATDTQYF
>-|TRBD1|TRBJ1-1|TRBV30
TGTGCCTGGGCACAGGGGACTGAAGCTTTCTTT
CAWAQGTEAFF
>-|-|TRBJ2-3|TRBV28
TGTGCCAGCATGGAGCGGTCCACAGATACGCAGTATTTT
CASMERSTDTQYF
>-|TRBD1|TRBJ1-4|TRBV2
TGTGCCAGCAGTGAAATGATGGGACAGGGAGACGAAAAACTGTTTTTT
CASSEMMGQGDEKLFF
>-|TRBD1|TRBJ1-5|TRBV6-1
TGTGCCAGCAGCCTCGGACAGGGCCACAGTCAGCCCCAGCATTTT
CASSLGQGHSQPQHF
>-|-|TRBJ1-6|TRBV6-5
TGTGCCAGCAGGATGGATGCTAGAGAGGGCTCACCCCTCCACTTT
CASRMDAREGSPLHF
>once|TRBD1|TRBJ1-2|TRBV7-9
TGTTCCAGCACCCTTACAGGGGTTGGCTACACCTTC
CSSTLTGVGYTF
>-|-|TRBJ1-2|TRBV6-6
TGTGCCAGCAGTTACTCCAGACGGGACTATGGCTACACCTTC
CASSYSRRDYGYTF
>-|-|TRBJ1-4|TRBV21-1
TGTGCCAGCAGCATGGGTGGGGACAGGGGGGGATTGGTAGAAAAACTGTTTTTT
CASSMGGDRGGLVEKLFF
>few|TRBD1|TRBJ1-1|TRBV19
TGTGCCAGTAGTATAGCAGGGGGGACTGAAGCTTTCTTT
CASSIAGGTEAFF
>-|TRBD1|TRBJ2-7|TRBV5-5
TGTGCCAGCAGGACCGGGACAGATCTACCCAACTCCTACGAGCAGTACTTC
CASRTGTDLPNSYEQYF
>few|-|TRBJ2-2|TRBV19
TGTGCCAGTAGTATGTATATCGGACTGACGAACACCGGGGAGCTGTTTTTT
CASSMYIGLTNTGELFF
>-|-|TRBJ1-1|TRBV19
TGTGCCAGTAGTATAATATCCAGGCGACGCACTGAAGCTTTCTTT
CASSIISRRRTEAFF
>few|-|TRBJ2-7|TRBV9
TGTGCCAGCAGCGCTAACCCCACCCTTGACGAGCAGTACTTC
CASSANPTLDEQYF
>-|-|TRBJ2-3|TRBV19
TGTGCCAGTGGGCCGGTGCAACGGGATACGCAGTATTTT
CASGPVQRDTQYF
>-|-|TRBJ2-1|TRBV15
TGTGCCACCAGCAGAAGTAAGGAGGCCTACAATGAGCAGTTCTTC
CATSRSKEAYNEQFF
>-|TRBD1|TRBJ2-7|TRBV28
TGTGCCAGCAGTTTAATGGACAGGCGCTCCTACGAGCAGTACTTC
CASSLMDRRSYEQYF
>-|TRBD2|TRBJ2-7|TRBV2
TGTGCCAGCAGCGGGACTAGCGGCTCCTACGAGCAGTACTTC
CASSGTSGSYEQYF
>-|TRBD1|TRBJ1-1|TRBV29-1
TGCAGCGTTGGGGACAGTTCTAGGCACATGAACACTGAAGCTTTCTTT
CSVGDSSRHMNTEAFF
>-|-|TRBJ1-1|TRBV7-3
TGTGCCAGCAGCTTTTCAGAGAACACTGAAGCTTTCTTT
CASSFSENTEAFF
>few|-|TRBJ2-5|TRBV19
TGTGCCAGTAGTGCACAGGCGCTCGGGGAGACCCAGTACTTC
CASSAQALGETQYF
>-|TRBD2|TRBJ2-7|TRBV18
TGTGCCAGCTCACCTCCGAGCGGGGGAGTATACGAGCAGTACTTC
CASSPPSGGVYEQYF
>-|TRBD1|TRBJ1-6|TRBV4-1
TGCGCCAGCAGCCACGACAGGGGGGATTCACCCCTCCACTTT
CASSHDRGDSPLHF
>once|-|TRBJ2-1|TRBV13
TGTGCCAGCAGCTTAGGGGGGGGGCTGGACAATGAGCAGTTCTTC
CASSLGGGLDNEQFF
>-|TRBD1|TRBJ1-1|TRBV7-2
TGTGCCAGCAGCCTAACCGACAGGGCAACTGAAGCTTTCTTT
CASSLTDRATEAFF
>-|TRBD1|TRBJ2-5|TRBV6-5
TGTGCCAGCACCCTAGGGGGCAAAGAGACCCAGTACTTC
CASTLGGKETQYF
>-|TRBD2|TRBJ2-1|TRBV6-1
TGTGCCAGCAACGTTGAGGCGGGAGCCTACAATGAGCAGTTCTTC
CASNVEAGAYNEQFF
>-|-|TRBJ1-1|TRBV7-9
TGTGCCAGCAGCCCTAGGACTAGCATCGGCACTGAAGCTTTCTTT
CASSPRTSIGTEAFF
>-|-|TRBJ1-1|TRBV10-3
TGTGCCACGCAAAGACGGGAACTGAACACTGAAGCTTTCTTT
CATQRRELNTEAFF
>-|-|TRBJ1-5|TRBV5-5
TGTGCCAGCAGCTTAATCCCGGGGTTGAGCAATCAGCCCCAGCATTTT
CASSLIPGLSNQPQHF
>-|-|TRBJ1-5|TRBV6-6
TGTGCCAGCAGTCAACAGGGAGTGGGGAATCAGCCCCAGCATTTT
CASSQQGVGNQPQHF
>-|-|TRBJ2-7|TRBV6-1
TGTGCCAGCAAGAACGACTACGAGCAGTACTTC
CASKNDYEQYF
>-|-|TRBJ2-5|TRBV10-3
TGTGCGACGGCACTACAAGAGACCCAGTACTTC
CATALQETQYF
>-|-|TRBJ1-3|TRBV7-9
TGTGCCAGCAGCTGGGGAGGGCCTGGAAACACCATATATTTT
CASSWGGPGNTIYF
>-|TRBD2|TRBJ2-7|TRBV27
TGTGCCAGCAGTTTGTCTCCGGGACTAGCGGGAGACGAGCAGTACTTC
CASSLSPGLAGDEQYF
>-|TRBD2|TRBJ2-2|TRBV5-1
TGCGCCAGCAGCGCCCACTGGGCGGGAGTTAGTACCGGGGAGCTGTTTTTT
CASSAHWAGVSTGELFF
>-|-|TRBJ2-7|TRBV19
TGTGCCAGTAGGAACCGGGACACCTACGAGCAGTACTTC
CASRNRDTYEQYF
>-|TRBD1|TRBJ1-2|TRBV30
TGTGCCTGGGGAGATAACAGGGGTGGCTACACCTTC
CAWGDNRGGYTF
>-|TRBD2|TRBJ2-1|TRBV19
TGTGCCAGTACCCCGGGTGGCGGGACTAGCGGGGGCGATGAGCAGTTCTTC
CASTPGGGTSGGDEQFF
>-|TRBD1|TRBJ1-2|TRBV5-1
TGCGCCAGCAGCACATTGGGGACAGGGCACTATGGCTACACCTTC
CASSTLGTGHYGYTF
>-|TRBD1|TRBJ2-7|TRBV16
TGTGCCAGCAGCTCAAACAGGGGATCTTGGGAGCAGTACTTC
CASSSNRGSWEQYF
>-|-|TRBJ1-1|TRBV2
TGTGCCAGCAGCCCCACTCGGCGGGATATGAACACTGAAGCTTTCTTT
CASSPTRRDMNTEAFF
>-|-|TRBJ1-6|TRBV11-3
TGTGCCAGCAGTCCTGGGGCGGGGCCCCTCCACTTT
CASSPGAGPLHF